The rows below give T cell receptor beta chains drawn from one sample of a study of blood T cell repertoires in COVID-19. Assay: immunoSEQ multiplex PCR; the TCRdb copy retains only in-frame clones and omits some. The sample shows a few hundred thousand clones, roughly 88% of them seen only once. Sequenced input: peripheral blood. Receptors were obtained from a woman in her 50s with acute or convalescent COVID-19. Each CDR3 is given with its conserved first and last residue. The D gene is left open where the match is weak. Rows give clone size only sometimes, using once, few, many, or a class for an expanded clone.

cdr3_nt,cdr3_aa,v_call,clone_size,j_call,d_call
TGTGCCAGCATGGCCAACGGAGGTAATGAAAAACTGTTTTTT,CASMANGGNEKLFF,TRBV2,-,TRBJ1-4,-
TGCAGCGTTGAACTGAGCACAGATACGCAGTATTTT,CSVELSTDTQYF,TRBV29-1,-,TRBJ2-3,-
TGTGCCAGCAGTGAGGGCGGAGGCCAGGGGCAGCCCCAGCATTTT,CASSEGGGQGQPQHF,TRBV5-4,few,TRBJ1-5,-
TGTGCCAGCAGTGAATCAGGGTCCTCTGGAAACACCATATATTTT,CASSESGSSGNTIYF,TRBV28,-,TRBJ1-3,-
TGCGCCAGCAGCGCCGGACAGGCCTATAATTCACCCCTCCACTTT,CASSAGQAYNSPLHF,TRBV5-1,-,TRBJ1-6,TRBD1
TGTGCCAGCTCCCTCTGGACTAGCGCTACCTACAATGAGCAGTTCTTC,CASSLWTSATYNEQFF,TRBV18,-,TRBJ2-1,TRBD2
TGTGCCAGCAGCGGGACTAGCAACGAGCAGTACTTC,CASSGTSNEQYF,TRBV2,-,TRBJ2-7,TRBD2
TGCGCCAGCAGCCAAGTCCCCGGACAGGCGTATTCACCCCTCCACTTT,CASSQVPGQAYSPLHF,TRBV4-1,once,TRBJ1-6,TRBD1
TGTGCCAGCTCACGGACAGGGATGAACACCGGGGAGCTGTTTTTT,CASSRTGMNTGELFF,TRBV18,-,TRBJ2-2,TRBD1
TGCGCCAGCAGCCAGACGAGAGGTAGCGGGGTCTACGAGCAGTACTTC,CASSQTRGSGVYEQYF,TRBV4-1,-,TRBJ2-7,TRBD2
TGTGCCAGCAGCTTAGTTTCGGGGGGGAATACGCAGTATTTT,CASSLVSGGNTQYF,TRBV11-2,-,TRBJ2-3,TRBD2
TGTGCCAGTAGTATAGACAGGGATCAGCCCCAGCATTTT,CASSIDRDQPQHF,TRBV19,-,TRBJ1-5,-
TGTGCCAGCAGTTTTGCCGGTACAGAGACCCAGTACTTC,CASSFAGTETQYF,TRBV12-3/TRBV12-4,-,TRBJ2-5,-
TGTGCCAGCAGTCTAGCCGGCTCTGGAAACACCATATATTTT,CASSLAGSGNTIYF,TRBV28,-,TRBJ1-3,-
TGTGCCAGCAGCGTCTCCCACGGAGGATCCTACGAGCAGTACTTC,CASSVSHGGSYEQYF,TRBV9,-,TRBJ2-7,-
TGTGCCAGCAGTTACGTAGGGGGCGCGGGTCAGCCCCAGCATTTT,CASSYVGGAGQPQHF,TRBV6-5,-,TRBJ1-5,TRBD1
TGCGCCAGCAGCTTGGCAGGTCCTCGCACAGATACGCAGTATTTT,CASSLAGPRTDTQYF,TRBV5-1,-,TRBJ2-3,-
TGTGCCAGCAGCTTATCGCCCACTTGGACACGTTTCGAGCAGTACTTC,CASSLSPTWTRFEQYF,TRBV7-9,once,TRBJ2-7,-
TGTGCCAGTAGCGTGGGGGCTAGCGGGCCCTACGAGCAGTACTTC,CASSVGASGPYEQYF,TRBV19,-,TRBJ2-7,TRBD2
TGTGCCAGTAGTATTTGGACGGAGGTGTACAATGAGCAGTTCTTC,CASSIWTEVYNEQFF,TRBV19,-,TRBJ2-1,-
TGTGCCAGCAGCGCCCGGGCGGGCACCTACGAGCAGTACTTC,CASSARAGTYEQYF,TRBV9,-,TRBJ2-7,-
TGTGCCAGCAGCCAAGCGCAGCTCAGGGGAAGAGAGACCCAGTACTTC,CASSQAQLRGRETQYF,TRBV3-1/TRBV3-2,-,TRBJ2-5,-
TGTGCCAGCAGTTACCTGGGACAGTTATATGGCTACACCTTC,CASSYLGQLYGYTF,TRBV6-2/TRBV6-3,once,TRBJ1-2,TRBD1
TGTGCCAGTGGACTAGCGGGACGCACAGATACGCAGTATTTT,CASGLAGRTDTQYF,TRBV19,-,TRBJ2-3,TRBD2
TGTGCCAGTAGTAGGGCGGGAGGGAGGCAAGAGACCCAGTACTTC,CASSRAGGRQETQYF,TRBV19,-,TRBJ2-5,TRBD2
TGTGCCCTATACCCAGCCGGAGACGGCTACACCTTC,CALYPAGDGYTF,TRBV2,-,TRBJ1-2,-
TGTGCCAGTAGTATAGGAACAGGGCCTCAGCCCCAGCATTTT,CASSIGTGPQPQHF,TRBV19,few,TRBJ1-5,-
TGTGCCAGCTCACCACCGCCCCTAGCGGGAGAACGATCCTACGAGCAGTACTTC,CASSPPPLAGERSYEQYF,TRBV18,-,TRBJ2-7,TRBD2
TGTGCCAGCAGCCCCGGGACAGGGAGACAGCCCCAGCATTTT,CASSPGTGRQPQHF,TRBV3-1/TRBV3-2,-,TRBJ1-5,TRBD1
TGTGCCGCCGGCCCCGGGGGGAGAGAGCAGTTCTTC,CAAGPGGREQFF,TRBV10-3,-,TRBJ2-1,TRBD2
TGTGCCAGCAGCCCGCGACTAGCGGGAGACCATTTCTACAATGAGCAGTTCTTC,CASSPRLAGDHFYNEQFF,TRBV7-9,-,TRBJ2-1,TRBD2
TGTGCCAGCAGTCCTGACAGGGAAAACACTGAAGCTTTCTTT,CASSPDRENTEAFF,TRBV6-5,-,TRBJ1-1,TRBD1
TGTGCCTGGAGCGAGACAGGGGTCAATCAGCCCCAGCATTTT,CAWSETGVNQPQHF,TRBV30,-,TRBJ1-5,TRBD1
TGTGCCAGCAGCTTAGAGGGTGGGCAGCCCCAGCATTTT,CASSLEGGQPQHF,TRBV5-6,-,TRBJ1-5,-
TGTGCCATCAGGAGCAAGACAGGCACAGATACGCAGTATTTT,CAIRSKTGTDTQYF,TRBV10-3,-,TRBJ2-3,-
TGTGCCAGCAGCACCCGGCCAGGGTGGGATTCACCCCTCCACTTT,CASSTRPGWDSPLHF,TRBV28,-,TRBJ1-6,-
TGCGCCAGCAGCTTGATCAGGGGTGGGACTGAAGCTTTCTTT,CASSLIRGGTEAFF,TRBV5-1,-,TRBJ1-1,-
TGTGCCATCAGTGGTGGGACTAGCGGGATGAGCTCCTACGAGCAGTACTTC,CAISGGTSGMSSYEQYF,TRBV10-3,-,TRBJ2-7,TRBD2
TGTGCCAGCTCACCTTGGCAGGGGAGTGATGAGACCCAGTACTTC,CASSPWQGSDETQYF,TRBV18,-,TRBJ2-5,-
TGTGCCAGCAGTTTGATACAGGACACAACTAATGAAAAACTGTTTTTT,CASSLIQDTTNEKLFF,TRBV28,few,TRBJ1-4,-
TGTGCCAGCAGCGTAGTGTTAGCGGGAGTCAATGAGCAGTTCTTC,CASSVVLAGVNEQFF,TRBV9,once,TRBJ2-1,TRBD2
TGCGCCAGCAGCTTGCAAGAGAACTATGGCTACACCTTC,CASSLQENYGYTF,TRBV5-1,-,TRBJ1-2,-
TGTGCCAGCAGCGTAAGCCCAGGTCGTGAAAAACTGTTTTTT,CASSVSPGREKLFF,TRBV9,-,TRBJ1-4,-
TGTGCCAGCTCACCATGGTCGGGACAGACCTACGAGCAGTACTTC,CASSPWSGQTYEQYF,TRBV18,-,TRBJ2-7,TRBD1
TGTGCCAGCTCAACTAGCGGGGGAGGTATCATTGAGCAGTTCTTC,CASSTSGGGIIEQFF,TRBV18,-,TRBJ2-1,TRBD2
TGTGCCAGCAGCAAGAGGAAGCAGTTACTAGCCAAAAACATTCAGTACTTC,CASSKRKQLLAKNIQYF,TRBV21-1,-,TRBJ2-4,-
TGTGCCAGCTCACCACTCGACAGGGGCGAGCAGTACTTC,CASSPLDRGEQYF,TRBV18,few,TRBJ2-7,TRBD1
TGTGCCAGCAGCCTCACGTATTGGGCAGGGGGCGCAAACTTCAATTCACCCCTCCACTTT,CASSLTYWAGGANFNSPLHF,TRBV27,-,TRBJ1-6,TRBD1
TGTGCCAGCAGCCAGGGACAGCCGGGGGAGCAGTACTTC,CASSQGQPGEQYF,TRBV7-9,-,TRBJ2-7,TRBD1
TGTGCCAGCAGTGAGGCTACTAGCGGGGACAATGAGCAGTTCTTC,CASSEATSGDNEQFF,TRBV6-1,-,TRBJ2-1,TRBD2